This entry features one TCR beta chain sequence. The data originate from a study of blood T cell repertoires in COVID-19. The overall study: Spain, Italy and the United States supplied samples that represented acute and convalescent COVID-19. In each case, the material was cDNA or gDNA derived from T cells, B-cell-depleted T cells, or PBMCs.

This CDR3 is 14 amino acids long. Germline CDR1 and CDR2: ENHRY and SYGVKD. Trimming cost V 5 bases and J 4 bases; bases outside gene matches: 6. As handled by the study authors: Estimated nucleated cell counts came from reference gene primer amplification. TCRdb's copy holds only in-frame clones and misses some; the assay was immunoSEQ multiplex PCR. The DNA gave D and trimming, while V, J and clone size come from that table. The data show 250,000 to 350,000 clones, about 89% seen once. V gene TRBV10-3 combines with J gene TRBJ2-3; 7 nucleotides align to TRBD2. This TCR derives from a young man with acute or convalescent COVID-19. Sequenced sample: peripheral blood. The CDR3 spells CAISSTGGSDTQYF. CDR3 coding DNA: TGTGCCATCAGTTCAACGGGAGGATCAGATACGCAGTATTTT.